This entry is about one TCR beta chain. The data belong to a study of T cell responses to AZD1222 COVID-19 vaccine. Produced via immunoSEQ multiplex PCR; TCRdb's table is partial and in-frame only. This sample has about 210,000 clones, with over 80% found just once. This receptor was obtained from an adult in good health. This material consisted of peripheral blood, taken on day 0 of AZD1222 vaccination.

CDR3 in amino acids: CASSLETGGAYEQYF. As DNA, the CDR3 is TGCGCCAGCAGCTTGGAGACAGGGGGCGCATACGAGCAGTACTTC. The J gene is TRBJ2-7, the V gene TRBV5-1; 10 bases line up with TRBD1. The CDR3 covers 15 residues. Germline V gene sequence: CDR1 SGHRS, CDR2 YFSETQ. V trimming: 0 bases; J trimming: 4 bases; junction bases outside the gene matches: 4.